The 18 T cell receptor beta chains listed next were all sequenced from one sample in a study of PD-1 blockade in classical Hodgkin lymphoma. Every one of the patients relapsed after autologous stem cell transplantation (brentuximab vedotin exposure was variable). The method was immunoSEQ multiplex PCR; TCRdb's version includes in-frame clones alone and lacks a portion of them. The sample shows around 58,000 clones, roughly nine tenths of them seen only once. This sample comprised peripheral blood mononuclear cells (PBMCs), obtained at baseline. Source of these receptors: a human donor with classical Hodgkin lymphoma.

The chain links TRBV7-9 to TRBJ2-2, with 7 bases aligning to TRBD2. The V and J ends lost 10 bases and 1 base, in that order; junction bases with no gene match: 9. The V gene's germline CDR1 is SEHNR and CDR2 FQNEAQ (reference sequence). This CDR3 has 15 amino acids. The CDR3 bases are TGTGCCACCCCTCTTGTAGCGGGGAACACCGGGGAGCTGTTTTTT. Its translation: CATPLVAGNTGELFF.

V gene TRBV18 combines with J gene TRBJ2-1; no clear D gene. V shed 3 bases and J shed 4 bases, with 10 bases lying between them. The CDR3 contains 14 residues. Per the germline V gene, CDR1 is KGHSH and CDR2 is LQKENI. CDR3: CASSPNGLYNEQFF. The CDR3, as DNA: TGTGCCAGCTCACCCAACGGGTTATACAATGAGCAGTTCTTC.

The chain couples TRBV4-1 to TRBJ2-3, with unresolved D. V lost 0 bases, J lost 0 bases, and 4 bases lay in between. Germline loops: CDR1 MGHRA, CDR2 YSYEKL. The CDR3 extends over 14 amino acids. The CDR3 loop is CASSQDHSTDTQYF. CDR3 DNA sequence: TGCGCCAGCAGCCAAGATCACAGCACAGATACGCAGTATTTT.

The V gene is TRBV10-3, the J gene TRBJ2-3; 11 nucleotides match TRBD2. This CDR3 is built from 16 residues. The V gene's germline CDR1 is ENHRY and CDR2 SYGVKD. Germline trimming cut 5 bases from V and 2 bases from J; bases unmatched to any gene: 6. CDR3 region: CAISIGTSGYTDTQYF. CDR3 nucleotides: TGTGCCATCAGTATTGGGACTAGCGGCTACACAGATACGCAGTATTTT.

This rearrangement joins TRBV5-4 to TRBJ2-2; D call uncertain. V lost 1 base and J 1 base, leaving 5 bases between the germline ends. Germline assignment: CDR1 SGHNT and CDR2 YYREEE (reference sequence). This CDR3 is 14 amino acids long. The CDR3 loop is CASSLRQNTGELFF. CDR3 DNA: TGTGCCAGCAGCTTGCGCCAGAACACCGGGGAGCTGTTTTTT.

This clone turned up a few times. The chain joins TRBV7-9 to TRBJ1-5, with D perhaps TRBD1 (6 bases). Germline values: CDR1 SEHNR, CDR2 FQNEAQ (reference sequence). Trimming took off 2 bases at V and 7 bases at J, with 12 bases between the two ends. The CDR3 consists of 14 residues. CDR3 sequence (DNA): TGTGCCAGCAGCTTACAGGGGATTGGGCAGCCCCAGCATTTT. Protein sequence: CASSLQGIGQPQHF.

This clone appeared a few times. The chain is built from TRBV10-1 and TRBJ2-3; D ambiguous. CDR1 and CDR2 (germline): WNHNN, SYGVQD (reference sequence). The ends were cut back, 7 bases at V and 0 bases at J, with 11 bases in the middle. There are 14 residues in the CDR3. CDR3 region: CASMGNLSTDTQYF. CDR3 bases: TGCGCCAGCATGGGGAACCTTAGCACAGATACGCAGTATTTT.

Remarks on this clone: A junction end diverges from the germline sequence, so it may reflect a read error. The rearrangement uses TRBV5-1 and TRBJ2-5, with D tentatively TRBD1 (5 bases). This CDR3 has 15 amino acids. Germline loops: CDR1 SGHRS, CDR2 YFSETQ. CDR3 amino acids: CASSLLGRVQETQYF. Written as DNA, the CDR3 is TGTGCCAGCAGCTTGCTCGGCAGGGTCCAAGAGACCCAGTACTTC.

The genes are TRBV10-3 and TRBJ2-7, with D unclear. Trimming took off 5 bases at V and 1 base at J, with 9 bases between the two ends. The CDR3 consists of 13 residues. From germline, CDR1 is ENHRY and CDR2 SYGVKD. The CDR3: CAISRTHSYEQYF. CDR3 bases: TGTGCCATCAGTAGGACCCATTCCTACGAGCAGTACTTC.

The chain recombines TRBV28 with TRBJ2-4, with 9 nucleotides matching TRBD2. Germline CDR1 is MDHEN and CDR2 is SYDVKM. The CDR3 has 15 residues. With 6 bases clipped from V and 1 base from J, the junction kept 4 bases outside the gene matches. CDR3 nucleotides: TGTGCCAGCAGGGGCGGGGGGGCCGCCAAAAACATTCAGTACTTC. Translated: CASRGGGAAKNIQYF.

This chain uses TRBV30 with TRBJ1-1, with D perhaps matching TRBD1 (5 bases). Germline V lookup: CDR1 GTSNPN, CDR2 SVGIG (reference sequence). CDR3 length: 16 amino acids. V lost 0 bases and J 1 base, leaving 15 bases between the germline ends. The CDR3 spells CAWSVKRRQKNTEAFF. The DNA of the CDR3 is TGTGCCTGGAGTGTAAAGCGTAGACAGAAGAACACTGAAGCTTTCTTT.

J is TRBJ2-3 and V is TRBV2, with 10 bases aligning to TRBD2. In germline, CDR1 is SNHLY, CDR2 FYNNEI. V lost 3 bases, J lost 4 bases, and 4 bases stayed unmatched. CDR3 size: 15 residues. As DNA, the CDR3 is TGTGCCAGCAGTGAGCAGCTAGCGGGAGCAGATACGCAGTATTTT. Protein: CASSEQLAGADTQYF.

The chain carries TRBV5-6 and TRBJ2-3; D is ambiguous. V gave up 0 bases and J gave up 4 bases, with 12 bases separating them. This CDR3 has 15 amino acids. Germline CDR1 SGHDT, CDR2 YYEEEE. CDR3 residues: CASSLGPSVSDTQYF. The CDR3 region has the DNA TGTGCCAGCAGCTTGGGGCCTAGTGTGTCAGATACGCAGTATTTT.

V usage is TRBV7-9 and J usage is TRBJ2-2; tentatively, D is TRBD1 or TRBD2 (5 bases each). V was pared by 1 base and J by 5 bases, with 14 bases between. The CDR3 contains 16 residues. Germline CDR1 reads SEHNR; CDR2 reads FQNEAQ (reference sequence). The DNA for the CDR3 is TGTGCCAGCAGCTTAGGTTCCGGGACCGAGACCGGGGAGCTGTTTTTT. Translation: CASSLGSGTETGELFF.

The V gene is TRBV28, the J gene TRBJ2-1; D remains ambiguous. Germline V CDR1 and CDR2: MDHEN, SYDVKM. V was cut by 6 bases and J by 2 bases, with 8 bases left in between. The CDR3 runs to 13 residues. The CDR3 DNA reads TGTGCCAGCAGAAATGGGGCCTACAATGAGCAGTTCTTC. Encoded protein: CASRNGAYNEQFF.

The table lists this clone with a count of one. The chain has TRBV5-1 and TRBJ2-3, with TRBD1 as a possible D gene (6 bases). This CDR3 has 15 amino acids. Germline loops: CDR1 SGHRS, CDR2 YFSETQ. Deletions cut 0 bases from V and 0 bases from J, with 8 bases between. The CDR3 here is CASSLGGQSTDTQYF. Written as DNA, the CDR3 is TGCGCCAGCAGCTTGGGAGGACAGAGCACAGATACGCAGTATTTT.

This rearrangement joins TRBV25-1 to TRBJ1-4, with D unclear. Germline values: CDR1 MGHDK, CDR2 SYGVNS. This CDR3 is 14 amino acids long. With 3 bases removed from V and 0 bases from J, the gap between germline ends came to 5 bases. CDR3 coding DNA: TGTGCCAGCAGTGAGTTAGCAACTAATGAAAAACTGTTTTTT. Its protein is CASSELATNEKLFF.

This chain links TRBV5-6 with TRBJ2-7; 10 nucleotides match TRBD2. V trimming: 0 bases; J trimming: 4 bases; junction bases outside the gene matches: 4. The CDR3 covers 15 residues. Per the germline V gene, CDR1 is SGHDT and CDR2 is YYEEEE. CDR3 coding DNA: TGTGCCAGCAGCTTGGTCAGCGGGGGGGCTTACGAGCAGTACTTC. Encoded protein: CASSLVSGGAYEQYF. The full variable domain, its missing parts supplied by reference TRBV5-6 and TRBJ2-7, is DAGVTQSPTHLIKTRGQQVTLRCSPKSGHDTVSWYQQALGQGPQFIFQYYEEEERQRGNFPDRFSGHQFPNYSSELNVNALLLGDSALYLCASSLVSGGAYEQYFGPGTRLTVT.